This TCR beta chain comes out of a study of blood T cell repertoires in COVID-19. Study as a whole: T cells, B-cell-depleted T cells, or PBMCs supplied cDNA or gDNA.

Assay used: immunoSEQ multiplex PCR; TCRdb lists only in-frame clones, some missing. The profile covers some 160,000 clones, with around nine tenths appearing a single time and 2% to 3% taken by the ten largest. The CDR3 loop spans 11 amino acids. Trimming cost V 5 bases and J 10 bases; bases outside gene matches: 1. The germline V gene encodes CDR1 MDHEN and CDR2 SYDVKM. This chain connects TRBV28 to TRBJ2-1; 8 bases align to TRBD1. This receptor was taken from a woman older than 75 with COVID-19, enrolled during active disease. The sequenced sample was peripheral blood. The CDR3 loop is CASSRTGEQFF. CDR3 bases: TGTGCCAGCAGTCGGACAGGGGAGCAGTTCTTC.